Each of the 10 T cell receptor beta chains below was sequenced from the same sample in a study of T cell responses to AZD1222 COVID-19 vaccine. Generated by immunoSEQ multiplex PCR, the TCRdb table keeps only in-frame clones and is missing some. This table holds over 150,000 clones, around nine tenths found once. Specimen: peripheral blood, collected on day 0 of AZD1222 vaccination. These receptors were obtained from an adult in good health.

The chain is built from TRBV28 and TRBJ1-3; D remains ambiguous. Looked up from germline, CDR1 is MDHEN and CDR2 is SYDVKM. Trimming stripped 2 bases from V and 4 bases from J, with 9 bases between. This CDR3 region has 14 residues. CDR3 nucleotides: TGTGCCAGCAGTTTAAGGGTCGGGGGAAACACCATATATTTT. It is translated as CASSLRVGGNTIYF.

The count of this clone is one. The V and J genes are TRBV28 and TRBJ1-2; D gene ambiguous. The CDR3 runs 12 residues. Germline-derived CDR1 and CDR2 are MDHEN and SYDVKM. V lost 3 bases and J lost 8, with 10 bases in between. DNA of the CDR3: TGTGCCAGCAGTTTGAGGGCAGGAGGCTACACCTTC. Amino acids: CASSLRAGGYTF.

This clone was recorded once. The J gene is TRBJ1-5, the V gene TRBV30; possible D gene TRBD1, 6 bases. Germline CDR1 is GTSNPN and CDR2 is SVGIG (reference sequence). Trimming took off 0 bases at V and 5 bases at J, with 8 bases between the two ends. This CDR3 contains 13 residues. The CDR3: CAWSVQGDQPQHF. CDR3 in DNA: TGTGCCTGGAGTGTACAGGGAGATCAGCCCCAGCATTTT.

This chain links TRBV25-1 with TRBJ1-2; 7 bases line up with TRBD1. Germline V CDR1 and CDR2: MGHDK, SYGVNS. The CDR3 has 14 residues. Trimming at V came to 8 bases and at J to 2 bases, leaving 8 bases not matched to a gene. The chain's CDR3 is CASAPGQRNYGYTF. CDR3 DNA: TGTGCCAGCGCCCCGGGACAGAGAAACTATGGCTACACCTTC.

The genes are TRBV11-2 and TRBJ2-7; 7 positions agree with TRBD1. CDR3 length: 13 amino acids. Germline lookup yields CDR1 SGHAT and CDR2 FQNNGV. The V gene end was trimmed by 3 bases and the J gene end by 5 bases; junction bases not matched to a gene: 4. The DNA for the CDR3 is TGTGCCAGCAGCTTTACAGGGGTTAACGAGCAGTACTTC. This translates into CASSFTGVNEQYF.

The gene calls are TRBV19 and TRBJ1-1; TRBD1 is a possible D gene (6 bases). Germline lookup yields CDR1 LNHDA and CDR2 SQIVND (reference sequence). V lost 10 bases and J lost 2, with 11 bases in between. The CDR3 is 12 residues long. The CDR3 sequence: CATRTANTEAFF. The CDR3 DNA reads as TGTGCCACCCGGACAGCCAACACTGAAGCTTTCTTT.

The CDR3 reads CASSPDGTYGYTF. As DNA, the CDR3 is TGTGCCAGCAGCCCGGACGGTACATATGGCTACACCTTC. The V gene is TRBV11-3, the J gene TRBJ1-2, with unresolved D. Trimming cost V 5 bases and J 5 bases, with 12 bases left between them. CDR1 is SGHNT and CDR2 is YENEEA in the germline V gene. CDR3 length: 13 amino acids. Looking up the rest from reference TRBV11-3 and TRBJ1-2 gives the full variable domain: EAGVVQSPRYKIIEKKQPVAFWCNPISGHNTLYWYLQNLGQGPELLIRYENEEAVDDSQLPKDRFSAERLKGVDSTLKIQPAELGDSAVYLCASSPDGTYGYTFGSGTRLTVV.

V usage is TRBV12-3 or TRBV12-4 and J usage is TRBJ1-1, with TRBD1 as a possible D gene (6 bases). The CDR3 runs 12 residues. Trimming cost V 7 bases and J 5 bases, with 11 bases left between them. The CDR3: CASNDRPTEAFF. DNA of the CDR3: TGTGCCAGCAATGACAGGCCAACTGAAGCTTTCTTT.

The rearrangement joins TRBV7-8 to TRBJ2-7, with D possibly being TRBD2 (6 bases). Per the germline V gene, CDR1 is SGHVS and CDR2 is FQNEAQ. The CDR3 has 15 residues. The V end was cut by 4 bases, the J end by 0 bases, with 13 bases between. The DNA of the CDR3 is TGTGCCAGCAGCTGGGGGACCGGGAGCTCCTACGAGCAGTACTTC. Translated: CASSWGTGSSYEQYF.

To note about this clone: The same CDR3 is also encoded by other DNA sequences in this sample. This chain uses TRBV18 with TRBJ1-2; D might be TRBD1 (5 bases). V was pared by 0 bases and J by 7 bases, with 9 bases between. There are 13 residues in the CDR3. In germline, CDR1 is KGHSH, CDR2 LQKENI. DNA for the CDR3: TGTGCCAGCTCACCACCCGGCGGGGCTGGCTACACCTTC. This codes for CASSPPGGAGYTF.